The 26 T cell receptor beta chains reported below all come from one sample, sequenced in a study of vaccination and CD4 T cells after COVID-19. Their specific antigens are unknown. Indicated treatment: approximately 11-day PBMC culture with coronavirus spike peptide pools or control peptides (ViraFEST assay). The Oncomine TCR Beta short-read assay was applied to DNA of cultured CD4+ T cells. Each CDR3 protein is one row after TCRdb ran MiXCR on the PCR reads. The top ten hold over 8% of the sample, which has 10,000 to 12,000 distinct CDR3 sequences, roughly 55% seen once. The source material was CD4+ T cells from blood, cultured in vitro. These receptors all come from a human donor who had recovered from COVID-19.

The chain joins TRBV7-8 to TRBJ1-2; D remains unclear. The V end lost 0 bases, the J end lost 7 bases, and 12 bases lay between the germline ends. CDR3 length: 14 residues. CDR1 is SGHVS, CDR2 FQNEAQ, per germline. Here the CDR3 reads CASSLARMVRGYTF. CDR3 DNA sequence: TGTGCCAGCAGCTTAGCCCGGATGGTCCGTGGCTACACCTTC.

The chain couples TRBV6-4 to TRBJ2-7; D unresolved. Germline V gene lookup returns CDR1 MRHNA and CDR2 SNTAGT. This CDR3 is built from 11 residues. Trimming cost V 3 bases and J 3 bases, with 3 bases left between them. The CDR3 region is CASSEGYEQYF. The CDR3 DNA reads as TGTGCCAGCAGTGAGGGCTACGAGCAGTACTTC.

As regards this clonotype: At one boundary the junction diverges from the germline segment, which might be a read error. This chain uses TRBV7-9 with TRBJ1-2; D is ambiguous. The CDR3 spans 13 residues. Germline assignment: CDR1 SEHNR and CDR2 FQNEAQ (reference sequence). The CDR3 nucleotides are TGCGCCAGCAGCTCGGACGGTTACTATGGCTACACCTTC. It translates to CASSSDGYYGYTF.

This clonotype is labeled medium-sized. V is TRBV2 and J is TRBJ2-3, with D perhaps TRBD2 (7 bases). In germline, CDR1 is SNHLY, CDR2 FYNNEI. The length of the CDR3 is 17 residues. Trimming removed 6 bases from V and 2 bases from J, with 21 bases in between. The CDR3 sequence: CASSQRGGGPITDTQYF. The CDR3 DNA reads as TGTGCCAGCAGCCAACGAGGGGGAGGGCCGATCACAGATACGCAGTATTTT.

The V call is TRBV24-1, the J call TRBJ2-7; perhaps TRBD2 as D (5 bases). The V gene lost 4 bases and the J gene lost 1 base, with 13 bases spanning the gap. Germline loops: CDR1 KGHDR, CDR2 SFDVKD. This CDR3 is 15 amino acids long. The CDR3 region is CATSDPGRGSYEQYF. The CDR3 DNA is TGTGCCACCAGTGACCCGGGAAGAGGGTCCTACGAGCAGTACTTC.

Relative to its sample, this clonotype is large. The chain links TRBV7-9 to TRBJ2-3, with 7 bases lining up with TRBD2. Germline CDR1 reads SEHNR; CDR2 reads FQNEAQ (reference sequence). J was trimmed by 1 base and V by 5 bases; bases with no gene match: 15. The CDR3 loop spans 18 amino acids. The CDR3 DNA follows: TGTGCCAGCAGCCGAGGTACTAGCGAACTTGGGGGCACAGATACGCAGTATTTT. This codes for CASSRGTSELGGTDTQYF.

V gene TRBV20-1 combines with J gene TRBJ2-7; D is unresolved. Germline V CDR1 and CDR2: DFQATT, SNEGSKA (reference sequence). V was cut by 3 bases and J by 0 bases, with 9 bases left in between. This CDR3 contains 13 residues. CDR3 nucleotide sequence: TGCAGTGCTAGTGATAGACTCTCCTACGAGCAGTACTTC. Translation: CSASDRLSYEQYF.

The chain uses TRBV7-3 and TRBJ1-2, with a weak D call TRBD1 (5 bases). The CDR3 is made up of 15 amino acids. Germline CDR1 is SGHTA and CDR2 is FQGTGA. V was cut by 7 bases and J by 8 bases, with 23 bases left in between. In nucleotides, the CDR3 is TGTGCCAGCAAATTAGACCATGGGGCCACGTCCGGCTACACCTTC. Its protein product is CASKLDHGATSGYTF.

The chain is built from TRBV2 and TRBJ2-2; weak D call: TRBD1 (5 bases). The germline gives CDR1 SNHLY, CDR2 FYNNEI. Trimming stripped 6 bases from V and 6 bases from J, with 11 bases between. The CDR3 has 13 amino acids. The DNA for the CDR3 is TGTGCCAGCAGAGCCAGGGCTCCCGGGGAGCTGTTTTTT. Its translation: CASRARAPGELFF.

The sample holds a few counts of this clonotype. The CDR3 region has the DNA TGTGCCAGCAGCTTCCGCCAGGGCAGGGACGGGGAGCTGTTTTTT. Protein sequence: CASSFRQGRDGELFF. The gene calls are TRBV7-8 and TRBJ2-2; possible D gene TRBD1, 5 bases. CDR1 and CDR2 (germline): SGHVS, FQNEAQ. The CDR3 has 15 residues. The ends were cut back, 3 bases at V and 7 bases at J, with 15 bases in the middle.

V usage is TRBV24-1 and J usage is TRBJ2-2; possibly TRBD2 for D (6 bases). Trimming left V 7 bases short and J 0 bases short, with 11 bases between. CDR1 and CDR2 from the germline V gene are KGHDR and SFDVKD. This CDR3 has 15 residues. The CDR3: CATRKTGANTGELFF. The CDR3 nucleotides are TGTGCCACCAGGAAGACGGGAGCGAACACCGGGGAGCTGTTTTTT.

A single count supports this clonotype. The chain is built from TRBV10-3 and TRBJ2-5; D possibly corresponds to TRBD2 (5 bases). The CDR3 loop spans 16 amino acids. The germline CDR1 and CDR2 sequences are ENHRY and SYGVKD. V lost 0 bases, J lost 3 bases, and 14 bases lay in between. CDR3 coding DNA: TGTGCCATCAGTGAGTCGACTCCCAGCGGAGAAGAGACCCAGTACTTC. It is translated as CAISESTPSGEETQYF.

This chain links TRBV7-9 with TRBJ1-3, with TRBD1 identical over 8 bases. The germline V gene encodes CDR1 SEHNR and CDR2 FQNEAQ (reference sequence). This CDR3 is 16 amino acids long. The ends lost 4 bases at V and 7 bases at J; junction bases unmatched: 12. The CDR3 DNA reads TGTGCCAGCAGCTCCCAATTCAGGGGGCGCGGGAACACCATATATTTT. Translating gives CASSSQFRGRGNTIYF. Based on the CDR3 plus reference TRBV7-9 and TRBJ1-3, the full variable domain is DTGVSQNPRHKITKRGQNVTFRCDPISEHNRLYWYRQTLGQGPEFLTYFQNEAQLEKSRLLSDRFSAERPKGSFSTLEIQRTEQGDSAMYLCASSSQFRGRGNTIYFGEGSWLTVV.

V gene TRBV20-1 combines with J gene TRBJ2-3; D ambiguous. Trimming cost V 3 bases and J 6 bases, with 22 bases left between them. This CDR3 is 16 amino acids long. The germline V gene has CDR1 DFQATT and CDR2 SNEGSKA (reference sequence). For the CDR3, the DNA is TGCAGTGCTAGGGGGAACGACTGGTTTATAGAGGATACGCAGTATTTT. It is translated as CSARGNDWFIEDTQYF.

This clonotype has just a few counts. The chain uses TRBV6-4 and TRBJ2-3; 7 bases fit TRBD2. Germline CDR1 and CDR2: MRHNA and SNTAGT. Germline trimming cut 0 bases from V and 3 bases from J; bases unmatched to any gene: 0. CDR3 length: 14 amino acids. The CDR3 DNA reads TGTGCCAGCAGTGACTCGCGGGAGACAGATACGCAGTATTTT. It encodes CASSDSRETDTQYF.

The chain is built from TRBV2 and TRBJ2-7; D remains ambiguous. The germline CDR1 and CDR2 sequences are SNHLY and FYNNEI. V lost 7 bases and J lost 4, with 8 bases in between. The CDR3 is made up of 11 amino acids. The CDR3 is CASKRAYEQYF. The CDR3 DNA reads as TGTGCCAGCAAGAGAGCTTACGAGCAGTACTTC.

The chain carries TRBV29-1 and TRBJ2-2; the D gene is possibly TRBD1 (6 bases). Trimming cost V 6 bases and J 4 bases, with 12 bases left between them. The CDR3 runs 13 residues. Germline CDR1 SQVTM, CDR2 ANQGSEA. Here the CDR3 DNA reads TGCAGCGTCCAGGACAGTTTCACCGGGGAGCTGTTTTTT. It translates to CSVQDSFTGELFF.

The chain couples TRBV7-9 to TRBJ1-2, with D uncertain. CDR1 is SEHNR and CDR2 is FQNEAQ in the germline V gene (reference sequence). The CDR3 loop spans 14 amino acids. V lost 6 bases and J lost 2, with 13 bases in between. As DNA, the CDR3 is TGTGCCAGCAGGGATGCCGGGAGCAACTATGGCTACACCTTC. Its translation: CASRDAGSNYGYTF.

This clonotype has a handful of counts. The chain links TRBV7-9 to TRBJ2-2; TRBD2 might be the D (6 bases). Germline values: CDR1 SEHNR, CDR2 FQNEAQ (reference sequence). The CDR3 loop spans 14 amino acids. Trimming left V 8 bases short and J 6 bases short, with 16 bases between. The CDR3 DNA is TGTGCCAGCGCCAGGGCGGAGGGCGCCGGGGAGCTGTTTTTT. Its translation is CASARAEGAGELFF.

The CDR3 coding sequence is TGCAGTGCTAGAGGCCCCGGGACAGTAAACACAGATACGCAGTATTTT. Translating gives CSARGPGTVNTDTQYF. The chain links TRBV20-1 to TRBJ2-3; 7 bases line up with TRBD1. Unmatched junction bases numbered 9, after V lost 1 base and J lost 2 bases. The CDR3 is 16 residues long. The germline CDR1 and CDR2 sequences are DFQATT and SNEGSKA (reference sequence).

V is TRBV6-5 and J is TRBJ1-5; D not certain. V was cut by 1 base and J by 1 base, with 8 bases left in between. CDR3 length equals 15 residues. CDR1 and CDR2 from the germline V gene are MNHEY and SVGAGI. Here the CDR3 DNA reads TGTGCCAGCAGTTACTTACCGGGCAGCAATCAGCCCCAGCATTTT. This gives the protein CASSYLPGSNQPQHF.

This clonotype was seen a handful of times. The CDR3 here is CSATSRDPPRQETQYF. The CDR3 nucleotides are TGCAGTGCTACCTCGCGGGACCCTCCCCGGCAAGAGACCCAGTACTTC. The V call is TRBV20-1, the J call TRBJ2-5; weak D call: TRBD2 (6 bases). V was shortened by 4 bases and J by 2 bases, with 20 bases between the two germline ends. This CDR3 has 16 amino acids. Per germline, CDR1 DFQATT and CDR2 SNEGSKA (reference sequence).

The chain employs TRBV11-2 and TRBJ2-7; 7 positions agree with TRBD2. Trimming took 5 bases from V and 2 from J; bases not matched to a gene: 9. Germline V gene sequence: CDR1 SGHAT, CDR2 FQNNGV. The CDR3 covers 15 residues. CDR3 bases: TGTGCCAGCAGCGGAGGGGCTAGCGGTACCTACGAGCAGTACTTC. It encodes CASSGGASGTYEQYF.

The chain has TRBV28 and TRBJ2-7; 10 bases map to TRBD2. Germline V gene data show CDR1 as MDHEN and CDR2 as SYDVKM. The trim removed 7 bases at V and 3 bases at J, leaving 9 bases unmatched. The CDR3 is made up of 15 amino acids. For the CDR3, the DNA is TGTGCCAGCAAAGGATGGCCTAGCGGGGGCTACGAGCAGTACTTC. It encodes CASKGWPSGGYEQYF.

The chain carries TRBV7-9 and TRBJ1-5; weak D call: TRBD1 (6 bases). Germline V gene lookup returns CDR1 SEHNR and CDR2 FQNEAQ (reference sequence). Trimming stripped 5 bases from V and 4 bases from J, with 9 bases between. The length of the CDR3 is 13 residues. The DNA of the CDR3 is TGTGCCAGCAGCCAGGACAGTAATCAGCCCCAGCATTTT. Translated: CASSQDSNQPQHF.

J is TRBJ1-2 and V is TRBV2; D gene ambiguous. Germline V gives CDR1 SNHLY, CDR2 FYNNEI. The CDR3 has 14 residues. Trimming shortened V by 1 base and J by 4 bases, and 10 bases separated the two germline ends. CDR3 residues: CASSEDPVFYGYTF. CDR3 in DNA: TGTGCCAGCAGTGAAGATCCGGTATTCTATGGCTACACCTTC.